This T cell receptor beta chain was identified in a study of OX40 agonist ivuxolimab in advanced cancers. Study-level background: Partial response was recorded in three patients: one hepatocellular carcinoma and two cutaneous melanoma cases.

Sequencing was performed with immunoSEQ multiplex PCR; in TCRdb, only in-frame clones are kept and a portion is missing. The repertoire holds about 19,000 clones, with about 76% as singletons. This clone is judged large (0.1 to 1%). Its antigen is not known. Trimming left V 3 bases short and J 2 bases short, with 13 bases between. Germline values: CDR1 MNHEY, CDR2 SMNVEV (reference sequence). The CDR3 runs 15 residues. Study-level points and caveats: Doses of 0.1 to 3.0 mg/kg were accompanied by clonal expansion of CD4+ and CD8+ blood T cells by week 6. Normalized T-cell clonal expansion was also low in a subset of nonresponders.

This sequence joins TRBV27 and TRBJ2-5; D may be TRBD2 (6 bases). The starting material was CD4+ or CD8+ T cells sorted from blood, obtained in a trial of the OX40 agonist ivuxolimab. The receptor's source is an adult with an advanced solid tumor such as melanoma, head and neck, liver or kidney cancer. CDR3 protein: CASSLIRESQETQYF. The CDR3 DNA follows: TGTGCCAGCAGTTTGATACGGGAGTCACAAGAGACCCAGTACTTC.